The next 15 T cell receptor beta chains were all read from a single sample in a study of T cells in Graves' hyperthyroidism and ophthalmopathy. Regions amplified from RNA transcripts were the TCR beta CDR3 regions. HTBI primers were used for first-round RT-PCR of the TCR CDR3. MiXCR was run by TCRdb on the multiplex PCR reads, yielding one entry per CDR3 protein. The profile covers approximately 600,000 distinct CDR3 sequences, with 12% to 15% appearing a single time and more than 6% taken by the ten largest. The specimen sequenced was blood. These receptors were obtained from a young woman with Graves' ophthalmopathy.

The sample holds many counts of this clonotype. The chain carries TRBV18 and TRBJ1-2, with D perhaps TRBD1 (6 bases). V gave up 3 bases and J gave up 3 bases, with 8 bases separating them. The CDR3 has 13 residues. Germline CDR1 reads KGHSH; CDR2 reads LQKENI. CDR3 residues: CASSPPGDYGYTF. CDR3 nucleotide sequence: TGTGCCAGCTCACCTCCAGGGGACTATGGCTACACCTTC.

J is TRBJ2-1 and V is TRBV7-6; a possible D gene is TRBD2 (6 bases). CDR1 is SGHVS, CDR2 FNYEAQ, per germline. There are 16 residues in the CDR3. With 1 base removed from V and 0 bases from J, the gap between germline ends came to 10 bases. This chain's CDR3 is CASSLGGIPSYNEQFF. CDR3 DNA: TGTGCCAGCAGCTTAGGCGGGATCCCCTCCTACAATGAGCAGTTCTTC.

This clonotype was counted many times. The V and J genes are TRBV5-6 and TRBJ2-3, with TRBD1 as a possible D gene (6 bases). V lost 5 bases and J 4 bases, leaving 11 bases between the germline ends. The CDR3 loop spans 13 amino acids. Germline V gene lookup returns CDR1 SGHDT and CDR2 YYEEEE. The CDR3 protein is CASRATGPDTQYF. The CDR3 nucleotides are TGTGCCAGCAGAGCTACAGGGCCAGATACGCAGTATTTT. Full variable domain (missing parts from reference TRBV5-6 and TRBJ2-3): DAGVTQSPTHLIKTRGQQVTLRCSPKSGHDTVSWYQQALGQGPQFIFQYYEEEERQRGNFPDRFSGHQFPNYSSELNVNALLLGDSALYLCASRATGPDTQYFGPGTRLTVL.

This clonotype was counted many times. V is TRBV6-1 and J is TRBJ1-4, with D unresolved. CDR1 is MNHNS and CDR2 is SASEGT in the germline V gene. The CDR3 runs to 11 residues. The V and J ends lost 8 bases and 4 bases respectively, with 5 bases between them. This chain's CDR3 is CASVFNEKLFF. In DNA, the CDR3 is TGTGCCAGCGTCTTTAATGAAAAACTGTTTTTT.

There are a few counts of this clonotype. V is TRBV3-1 and J is TRBJ2-2, with 10 bases that match TRBD1. V gave up 0 bases and J gave up 5 bases; unmatched junction bases: 6. Germline lookup yields CDR1 LGHDT and CDR2 YNNKEL (reference sequence). This CDR3 is built from 17 residues. CDR3 DNA: TGTGCCAGCAGCCAAGAATCCGGGACAGGGGTAACCGGGGAGCTGTTTTTT. Its translation: CASSQESGTGVTGELFF. Filled out from reference TRBV3-1 and TRBJ2-2, the complete variable domain reads DTAVSQTPKYLVTQMGNDKSIKCEQNLGHDTMYWYKQDSKKFLKIMFSYNNKELIINETVPNRFSPKSPDKAHLNLHINSLELGDSAVYFCASSQESGTGVTGELFFGEGSRLTVL.

This clonotype was recorded many times. CDR3 nucleotides: TGTGCCAGCACGGGGGTTATGAGCTCCTACAATGAGCAGTTCTTC. Protein sequence: CASTGVMSSYNEQFF. V is TRBV27 and J is TRBJ2-1; weak D call: TRBD2 (6 bases). Deletions cut 7 bases from V and 0 bases from J, with 13 bases between. The CDR3 runs to 15 residues. Germline V gene sequence: CDR1 MNHEY, CDR2 SMNVEV (reference sequence).

Ten or more counts support this clonotype. The chain recombines TRBV28 with TRBJ2-1; tentatively, D is TRBD1 or TRBD2 (5 bases each). Germline V CDR1 and CDR2: MDHEN, SYDVKM. This CDR3 contains 14 residues. V lost 5 bases to trimming and J lost 4 bases, with 12 bases between them. The CDR3 region is CASSPPGQYNEQFF. The CDR3 DNA follows: TGTGCCAGCAGTCCACCGGGGCAGTACAATGAGCAGTTCTTC.

This clonotype has at least ten counts. V is TRBV28 and J is TRBJ1-1; D is possibly TRBD1 (6 bases). Trimming took 4 bases from V and 1 from J, leaving 13 bases between them. There are 15 residues in the CDR3. Germline CDR1 is MDHEN and CDR2 is SYDVKM. The CDR3 protein is CASSYSRGWNTEAFF. The CDR3 DNA reads as TGTGCCAGCAGTTACAGCAGGGGTTGGAACACTGAAGCTTTCTTT.

This clonotype was counted many times. The chain's CDR3 is CASQAWTDTGELFF. CDR3 bases: TGTGCCAGTCAAGCCTGGACAGATACCGGGGAGCTGTTTTTT. This rearrangement joins TRBV6-1 to TRBJ2-2; the D gene is possibly TRBD1 (6 bases). The V and J ends lost 9 bases and 5 bases respectively, with 16 bases between them. Looked up from germline, CDR1 is MNHNS and CDR2 is SASEGT. This CDR3 spans 14 amino acids.

This clonotype has at least ten counts. The V and J genes are TRBV11-3 and TRBJ1-4; a weak D match, TRBD1 (6 bases). Deletions cut 0 bases from V and 4 bases from J, with 12 bases between. The CDR3 has 16 amino acids. Germline V lookup: CDR1 SGHNT, CDR2 YENEEA. The CDR3 coding sequence is TGTGCCAGCAGCTTAGACGGGGGGCTAAGTAATGAAAAACTGTTTTTT. It yields the protein CASSLDGGLSNEKLFF.

This clonotype was seen ten or more times. V is TRBV2 and J is TRBJ1-4; perhaps TRBD1 as D (5 bases). The CDR3 sequence is 15 residues long. The V gene's germline CDR1 is SNHLY and CDR2 FYNNEI. V was clipped by 4 bases and J by 5 bases, with 14 bases between them. CDR3 protein: CASSVARDLNEKLFF. CDR3 DNA sequence: TGTGCCAGCAGTGTGGCGCGGGACCTGAATGAAAAACTGTTTTTT.

J is TRBJ2-3 and V is TRBV20-1; 13 bases map to TRBD2. This CDR3 is 15 amino acids long. From germline, CDR1 is DFQATT and CDR2 SNEGSKA (reference sequence). V lost 3 bases and J lost 2; bases outside the gene matches: 2. CDR3: CSASGLAGDTDTQYF. In nucleotides, the CDR3 is TGCAGTGCTAGCGGACTAGCGGGAGACACAGATACGCAGTATTTT.

Many counts were recorded for this clonotype. V and J are TRBV7-9 and TRBJ1-1; D is possibly TRBD1 (5 bases). Looked up from germline, CDR1 is SEHNR and CDR2 is FQNEAQ (reference sequence). V lost 5 bases, J lost 4 bases, and 17 bases lay in between. The CDR3 runs to 15 residues. The CDR3 DNA sequence: TGTGCCAGCAGCGAGTGGACATCGGGTGGCACTGAAGCTTTCTTT. Translating it yields CASSEWTSGGTEAFF.

The chain links TRBV28 to TRBJ2-5, with D possibly being TRBD2 (6 bases). Trimming took off 3 bases at V and 2 bases at J, with 19 bases between the two ends. This CDR3 comprises 17 residues. Germline loops: CDR1 MDHEN, CDR2 SYDVKM. The CDR3 nucleotides read TGTGCCAGCAGTTTCTGGGCGGGATCACCATTTCAAGAGACCCAGTACTTC. Protein product: CASSFWAGSPFQETQYF.

Many counts were recorded for this clonotype. The J gene is TRBJ2-7, the V gene TRBV3-1; D not certain. The CDR3 is 11 amino acids. The germline V gene has CDR1 LGHDT and CDR2 YNNKEL (reference sequence). Trimming took off 5 bases at V and 6 bases at J, with 8 bases between the two ends. CDR3 in amino acids: CASSTSGEQYF. Here the CDR3 DNA reads TGTGCCAGCAGCACGTCTGGCGAGCAGTACTTC.